This TCR beta chain emerged from a study of cytomegalovirus exposure and HLA in healthy donors. Comments on this clone: The antigen is not known.

CDR1 is LGHNA and CDR2 is YNFKEQ in the germline V gene. The CDR3 covers 16 residues. V lost 4 bases to trimming and J lost 8 bases, with 23 bases between them. This PCR relied on a set of 60 Vbeta primers and 13 Jbeta primers. Sequencing was performed with immunoSEQ multiplex PCR; in TCRdb, only in-frame clones are kept and a portion is missing. The data hold some 120,000 clones, with approximately 72% observed a single time. Study observations and caveats: Presence/absence analyses assumed roughly uniform sequencing depth across donors.

The sequencing input was PBMCs. This chain joins TRBV4-2 and TRBJ1-2; a possible D gene is TRBD1 (6 bases). This TCR was recovered from a woman between 45 and 60 years old in good health and CMV-seropositive. CDR3 sequence: CASSPPRLGGDSGYTF. The CDR3 region has the DNA TGTGCCAGCAGCCCGCCGCGGCTAGGGGGGGATTCCGGCTACACCTTC.